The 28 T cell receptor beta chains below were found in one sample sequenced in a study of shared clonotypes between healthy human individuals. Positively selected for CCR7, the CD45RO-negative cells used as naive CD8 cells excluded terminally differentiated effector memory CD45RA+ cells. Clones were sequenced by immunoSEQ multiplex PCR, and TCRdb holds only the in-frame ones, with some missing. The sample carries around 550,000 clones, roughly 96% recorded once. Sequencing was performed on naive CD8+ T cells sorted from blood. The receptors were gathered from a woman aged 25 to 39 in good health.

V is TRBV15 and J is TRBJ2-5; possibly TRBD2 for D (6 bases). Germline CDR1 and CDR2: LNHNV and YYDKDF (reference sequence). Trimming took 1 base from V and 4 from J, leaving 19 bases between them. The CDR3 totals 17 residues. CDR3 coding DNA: TGTGCCACCAGCAGAGGGGGGGTAGGGAGCAACCGAGAGACCCAGTACTTC. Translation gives CATSRGGVGSNRETQYF. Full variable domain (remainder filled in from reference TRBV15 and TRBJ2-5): DAMVIQNPRYQVTQFGKPVTLSCSQTLNHNVMYWYQQKSSQAPKLLFHYYDKDFNNEADTPDNFQSRRPNTSFCFLDIRSPGLGDTAMYLCATSRGGVGSNRETQYFGPGTRLLVL.

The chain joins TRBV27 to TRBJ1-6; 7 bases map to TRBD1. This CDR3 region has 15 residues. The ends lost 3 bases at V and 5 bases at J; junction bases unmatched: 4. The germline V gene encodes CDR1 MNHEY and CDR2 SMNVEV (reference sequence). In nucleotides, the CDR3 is TGTGCCAGCAGTTTTGACAGGGCCGATAATTCACCCCTCCACTTT. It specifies CASSFDRADNSPLHF.

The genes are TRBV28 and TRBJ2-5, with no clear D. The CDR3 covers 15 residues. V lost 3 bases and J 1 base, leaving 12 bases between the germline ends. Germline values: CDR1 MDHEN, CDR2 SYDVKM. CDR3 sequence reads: CASSLYPGTQETQYF. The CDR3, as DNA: TGTGCCAGCAGTTTGTATCCGGGTACCCAAGAGACCCAGTACTTC. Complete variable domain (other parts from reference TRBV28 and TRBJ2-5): DVKVTQSSRYLVKRTGEKVFLECVQDMDHENMFWYRQDPGLGLRLIYFSYDVKMKEKGDIPEGYSVSREKKERFSLILESASTNQTSMYLCASSLYPGTQETQYFGPGTRLLVL.

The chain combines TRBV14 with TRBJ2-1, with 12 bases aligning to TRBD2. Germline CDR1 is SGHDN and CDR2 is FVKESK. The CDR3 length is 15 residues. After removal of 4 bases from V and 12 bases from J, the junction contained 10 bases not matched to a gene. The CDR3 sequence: CASSPTSGSPYGQFF. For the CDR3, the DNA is TGTGCCAGCAGCCCGACTAGCGGGAGCCCGTATGGGCAGTTCTTC.

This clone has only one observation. The CDR3 nucleotides read TGTGCCAGCAGCTTGCGCGCGGCTAGCACAGATACGCAGTATTTT. It specifies CASSLRAASTDTQYF. This chain uses TRBV5-6 with TRBJ2-3; D gene unclear. Germline-derived CDR1 and CDR2 are SGHDT and YYEEEE. V lost 1 base and J 0 bases, leaving 9 bases between the germline ends. The CDR3 extends over 15 amino acids.

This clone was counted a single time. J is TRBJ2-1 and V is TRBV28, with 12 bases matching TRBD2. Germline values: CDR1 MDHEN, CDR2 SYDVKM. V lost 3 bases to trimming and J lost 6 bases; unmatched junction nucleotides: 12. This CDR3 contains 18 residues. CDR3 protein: CASSLGVGASGRANEQFF. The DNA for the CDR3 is TGTGCCAGCAGTTTGGGGGTCGGGGCTAGCGGGAGGGCCAATGAGCAGTTCTTC.

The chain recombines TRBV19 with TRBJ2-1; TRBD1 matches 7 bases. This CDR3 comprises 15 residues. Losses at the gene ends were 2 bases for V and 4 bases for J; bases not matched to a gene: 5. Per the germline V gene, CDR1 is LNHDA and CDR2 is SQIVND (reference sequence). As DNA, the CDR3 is TGTGCCAGTAGTATACGAGGGGGCCTTTACAATGAGCAGTTCTTC. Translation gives CASSIRGGLYNEQFF.

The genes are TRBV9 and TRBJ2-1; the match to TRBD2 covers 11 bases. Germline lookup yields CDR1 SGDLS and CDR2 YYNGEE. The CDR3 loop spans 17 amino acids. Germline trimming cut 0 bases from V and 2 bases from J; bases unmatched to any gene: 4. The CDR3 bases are TGTGCCAGCAGCGTAGCTACGGGACTAGCGGCCTACAATGAGCAGTTCTTC. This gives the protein CASSVATGLAAYNEQFF.

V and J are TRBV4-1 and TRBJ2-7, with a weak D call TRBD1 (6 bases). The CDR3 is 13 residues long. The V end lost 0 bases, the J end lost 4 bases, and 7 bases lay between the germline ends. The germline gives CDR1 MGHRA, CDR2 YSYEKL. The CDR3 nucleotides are TGCGCCAGCAGCCAAGAGGGGACATACGAGCAGTACTTC. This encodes CASSQEGTYEQYF.

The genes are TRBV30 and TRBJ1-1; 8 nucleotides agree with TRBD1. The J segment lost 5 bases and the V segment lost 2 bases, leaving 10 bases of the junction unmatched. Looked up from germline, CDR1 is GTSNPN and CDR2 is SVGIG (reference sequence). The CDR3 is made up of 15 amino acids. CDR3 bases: TGTGCCTGGAGTCGAGGGAGACAGGGGTGGACTGAAGCTTTCTTT. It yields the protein CAWSRGRQGWTEAFF.

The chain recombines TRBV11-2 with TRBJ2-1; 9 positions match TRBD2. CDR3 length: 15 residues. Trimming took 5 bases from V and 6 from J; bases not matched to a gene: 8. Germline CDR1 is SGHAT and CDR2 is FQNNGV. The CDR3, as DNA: TGTGCCAGCAGCCTAGGTAGCGGGAGACTCAATGAGCAGTTCTTC. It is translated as CASSLGSGRLNEQFF. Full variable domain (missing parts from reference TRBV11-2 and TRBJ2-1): EAGVAQSPRYKIIEKRQSVAFWCNPISGHATLYWYQQILGQGPKLLIQFQNNGVVDDSQLPKDRFSAERLKGVDSTLKIQPAKLEDSAVYLCASSLGSGRLNEQFFGPGTRLTVL.

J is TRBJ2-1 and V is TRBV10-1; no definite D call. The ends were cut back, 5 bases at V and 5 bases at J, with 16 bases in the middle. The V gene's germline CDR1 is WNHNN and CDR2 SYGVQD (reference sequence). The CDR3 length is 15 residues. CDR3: CASSPTERYDNEQFF. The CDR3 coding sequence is TGCGCCAGCAGTCCCACTGAAAGGTACGACAATGAGCAGTTCTTC.

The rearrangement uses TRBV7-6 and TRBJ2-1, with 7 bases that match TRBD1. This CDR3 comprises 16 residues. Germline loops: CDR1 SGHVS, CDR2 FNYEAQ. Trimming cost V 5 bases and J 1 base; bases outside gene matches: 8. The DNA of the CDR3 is TGTGCCAGCAGCACGTTCCCCAGGGGGTCCTACAATGAGCAGTTCTTC. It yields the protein CASSTFPRGSYNEQFF.

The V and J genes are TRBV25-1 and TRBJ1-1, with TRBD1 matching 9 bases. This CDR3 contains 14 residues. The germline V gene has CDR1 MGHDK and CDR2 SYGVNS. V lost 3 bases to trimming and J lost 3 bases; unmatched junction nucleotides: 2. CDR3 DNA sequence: TGTGCCAGCAGTGAGGGACAGGGAGACACTGAAGCTTTCTTT. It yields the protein CASSEGQGDTEAFF.

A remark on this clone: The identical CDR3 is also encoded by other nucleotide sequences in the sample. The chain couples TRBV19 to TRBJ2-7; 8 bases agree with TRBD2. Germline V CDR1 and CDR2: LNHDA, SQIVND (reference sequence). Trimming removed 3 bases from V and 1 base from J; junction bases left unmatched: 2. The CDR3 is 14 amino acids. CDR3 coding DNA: TGTGCCAGTAGTATCTCTAGCGGGTCCTACGAGCAGTACTTC. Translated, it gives CASSISSGSYEQYF.

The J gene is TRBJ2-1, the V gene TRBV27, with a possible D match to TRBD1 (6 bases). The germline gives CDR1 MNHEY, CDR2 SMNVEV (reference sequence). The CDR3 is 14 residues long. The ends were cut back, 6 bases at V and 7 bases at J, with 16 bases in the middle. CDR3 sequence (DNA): TGTGCCAGCAGGTCCAGGGGATCAATTAATGAGCAGTTCTTC. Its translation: CASRSRGSINEQFF.

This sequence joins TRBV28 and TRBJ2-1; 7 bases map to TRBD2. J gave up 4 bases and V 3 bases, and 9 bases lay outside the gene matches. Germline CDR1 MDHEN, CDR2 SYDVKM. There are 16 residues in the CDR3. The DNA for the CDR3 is TGTGCCAGCAGTTTGCCCGGGACTACGCCTTACAATGAGCAGTTCTTC. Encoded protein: CASSLPGTTPYNEQFF.

As DNA, the CDR3 is TGTGCCAGTAGTATAGATCAGGGCGGGATTCTACGACGGACTGAAGCTTTCTTT. Its translation: CASSIDQGGILRRTEAFF. The V call is TRBV19, the J call TRBJ1-1; the D gene is possibly TRBD1 (5 bases). Trimming pared 0 bases from V and 5 bases from J, leaving 22 bases between. Germline CDR1 reads LNHDA; CDR2 reads SQIVND (reference sequence). This CDR3 region has 18 residues.

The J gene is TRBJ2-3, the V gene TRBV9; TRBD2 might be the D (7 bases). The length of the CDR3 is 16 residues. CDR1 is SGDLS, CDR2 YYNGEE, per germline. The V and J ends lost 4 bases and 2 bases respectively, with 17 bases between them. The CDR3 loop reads CASSPRGGGSTDTQYF. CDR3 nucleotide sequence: TGTGCCAGCAGCCCCAGGGGCGGGGGATCCACAGATACGCAGTATTTT.

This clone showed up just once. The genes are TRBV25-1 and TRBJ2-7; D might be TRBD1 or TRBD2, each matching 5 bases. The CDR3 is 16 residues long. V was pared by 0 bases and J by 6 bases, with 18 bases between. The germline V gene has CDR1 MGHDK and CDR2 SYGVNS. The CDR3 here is CASSEYGGMDVREQYF. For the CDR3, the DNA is TGTGCCAGCAGTGAATATGGGGGAATGGACGTTCGCGAGCAGTACTTC.

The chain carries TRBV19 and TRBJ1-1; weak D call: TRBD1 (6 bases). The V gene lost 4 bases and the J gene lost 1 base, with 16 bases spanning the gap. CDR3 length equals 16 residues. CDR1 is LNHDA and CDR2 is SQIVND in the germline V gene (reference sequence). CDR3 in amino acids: CASSTSLDRKNTEAFF. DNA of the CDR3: TGTGCCAGTAGTACCTCCCTCGACAGGAAGAACACTGAAGCTTTCTTT.

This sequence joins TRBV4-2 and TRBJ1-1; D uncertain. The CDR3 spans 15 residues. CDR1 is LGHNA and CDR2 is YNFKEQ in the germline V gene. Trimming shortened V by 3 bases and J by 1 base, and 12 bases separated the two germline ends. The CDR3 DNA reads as TGTGCCAGCAGCCATGACCCGACGGGGAACACTGAAGCTTTCTTT. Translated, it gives CASSHDPTGNTEAFF.

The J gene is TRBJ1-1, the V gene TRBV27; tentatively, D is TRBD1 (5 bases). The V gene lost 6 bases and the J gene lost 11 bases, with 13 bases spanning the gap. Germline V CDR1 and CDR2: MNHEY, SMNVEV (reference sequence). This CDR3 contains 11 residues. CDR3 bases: TGTGCCAGCAGCCGTGGGGCGATGGCTTTCTTT. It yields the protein CASSRGAMAFF.

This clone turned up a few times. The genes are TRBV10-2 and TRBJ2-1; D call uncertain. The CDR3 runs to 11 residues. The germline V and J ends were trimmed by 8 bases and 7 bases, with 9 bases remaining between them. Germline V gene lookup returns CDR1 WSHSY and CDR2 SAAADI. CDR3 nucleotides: TGCGCCAGCGGGCCTAGGAATGAGCAGTTCTTC. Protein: CASGPRNEQFF.

The CDR3 sequence: CATSRDPPGAEGTYEQYF. CDR3 DNA: TGTGCCACCAGCAGGGATCCCCCCGGAGCGGAGGGGACCTACGAGCAGTACTTC. The V and J genes are TRBV15 and TRBJ2-7, with D possibly being TRBD2 (6 bases). Germline V lookup: CDR1 LNHNV, CDR2 YYDKDF (reference sequence). This CDR3 has 18 amino acids. The V end lost 3 bases, the J end lost 2 bases, and 23 bases lay between the germline ends.

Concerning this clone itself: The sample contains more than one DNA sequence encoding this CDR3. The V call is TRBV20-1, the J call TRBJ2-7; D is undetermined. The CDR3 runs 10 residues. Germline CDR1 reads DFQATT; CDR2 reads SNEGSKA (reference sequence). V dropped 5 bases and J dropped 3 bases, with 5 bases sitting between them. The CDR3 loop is CSALYYEQYF. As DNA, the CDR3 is TGCAGTGCTCTCTACTACGAGCAGTACTTC.

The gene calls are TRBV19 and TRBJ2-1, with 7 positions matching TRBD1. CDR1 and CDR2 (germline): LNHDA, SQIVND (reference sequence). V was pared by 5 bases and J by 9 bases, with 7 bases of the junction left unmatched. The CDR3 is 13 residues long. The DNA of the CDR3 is TGTGCCAGTAGTCCGGGACAGACCCGTGAGCAGTTCTTC. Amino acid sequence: CASSPGQTREQFF.

DNA of the CDR3: TGTGCCAGCAGTCCCTATCAACATGTGACTAGCGGGAGGGCCAGTAAGTCCTACGAGCAGTACTTC. It codes for CASSPYQHVTSGRASKSYEQYF. This rearrangement joins TRBV27 to TRBJ2-7, with 14 bases identical to TRBD2. J gave up 1 base and V 5 bases, and 22 bases lay outside the gene matches. The length of the CDR3 is 22 residues. CDR1 and CDR2 (germline): MNHEY, SMNVEV (reference sequence).